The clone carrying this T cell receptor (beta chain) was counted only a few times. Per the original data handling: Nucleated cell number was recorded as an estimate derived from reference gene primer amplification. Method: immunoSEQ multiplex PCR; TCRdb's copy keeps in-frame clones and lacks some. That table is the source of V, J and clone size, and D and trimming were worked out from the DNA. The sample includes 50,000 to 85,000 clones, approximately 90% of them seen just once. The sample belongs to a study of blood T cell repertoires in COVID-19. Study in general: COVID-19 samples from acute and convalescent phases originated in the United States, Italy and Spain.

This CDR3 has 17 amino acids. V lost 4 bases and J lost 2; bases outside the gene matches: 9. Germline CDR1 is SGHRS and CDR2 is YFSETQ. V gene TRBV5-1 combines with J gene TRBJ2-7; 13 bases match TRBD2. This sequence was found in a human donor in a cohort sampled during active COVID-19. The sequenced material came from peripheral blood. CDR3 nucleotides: TGCGCCAGCAGCAGGGGACTAGCGGGAAATCCTACCTACGAGCAGTACTTC. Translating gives CASSRGLAGNPTYEQYF.